The 27 T cell receptor beta chains given below trace back to one sample, sequenced in a study of identical twins. MiXCR, applied by TCRdb to the 5' RACE reads, yields one record per CDR3 protein. The sample has a few hundred thousand distinct CDR3 sequences, just under 10% seen once. This sample also belongs to another study, concerning yellow fever vaccine responses in identical twins.

Sequencing was performed on PBMCs. The receptors here all came from a woman younger than 30 in good health.

The gene calls are TRBV10-3 and TRBJ2-1; no reliable D call. The germline V and J ends were trimmed by 4 bases and 10 bases, with 11 bases remaining between them. There are 12 residues in the CDR3. Germline V gene sequence: CDR1 ENHRY, CDR2 SYGVKD. The CDR3 protein is CAISGASEEQFF. As DNA, the CDR3 is TGTGCCATCAGTGGAGCCTCGGAGGAGCAGTTCTTC.

The chain employs TRBV20-1 and TRBJ2-3; the match to TRBD2 covers 11 bases. The CDR3 is 17 residues long. Germline assignment: CDR1 DFQATT and CDR2 SNEGSKA (reference sequence). V shed 4 bases and J 0 bases; nucleotides not matched to a gene: 9. CDR3 loop: CSANRRTSGSSTDTQYF. CDR3 DNA: TGCAGTGCTAACCGGCGGACTAGCGGGTCTAGCACAGATACGCAGTATTTT.

J is TRBJ2-7 and V is TRBV7-9; possibly TRBD1 or TRBD2 for D (5 bases each). Trimming removed 6 bases at V and 2 bases at J, with 17 bases between. CDR1 is SEHNR and CDR2 is FQNEAQ in the germline V gene (reference sequence). The length of the CDR3 is 15 residues. CDR3 amino acids: CASSQSFQGAYEQYF. CDR3 coding DNA: TGTGCCAGCAGTCAATCCTTCCAGGGAGCCTACGAGCAGTACTTC.

This clonotype has a handful of counts. V and J are TRBV3-1 and TRBJ1-5, with D unclear. Germline CDR1 is LGHDT and CDR2 is YNNKEL (reference sequence). CDR3 length equals 14 residues. The ends were cut back, 2 bases at V and 4 bases at J, with 9 bases in the middle. CDR3 residues: CASSQFLGNQPQHF. DNA for the CDR3: TGTGCCAGCAGCCAATTCTTGGGTAATCAGCCCCAGCATTTT.

The chain links TRBV28 to TRBJ2-5; TRBD2 is a possible D gene (6 bases). CDR1 is MDHEN and CDR2 is SYDVKM in the germline V gene. The CDR3 runs to 14 residues. V lost 2 bases to trimming and J lost 3 bases, with 10 bases between them. The CDR3 reads CASSLGGEEETQYF. The DNA for the CDR3 is TGTGCCAGCAGTTTAGGCGGGGAGGAAGAGACCCAGTACTTC.

The chain employs TRBV7-9 and TRBJ2-3, with D tentatively TRBD1 or TRBD2 (5 bases each). Trimming left V 1 base short and J 4 bases short, with 12 bases between. Per the germline V gene, CDR1 is SEHNR and CDR2 is FQNEAQ (reference sequence). This CDR3 is built from 15 residues. The CDR3 DNA is TGTGCCAGCAGCTTAGACGGGGCTGCACCAGATACGCAGTATTTT. Translation gives CASSLDGAAPDTQYF.

This clonotype has only a few counts. The chain is built from TRBV28 and TRBJ1-5, with D perhaps TRBD1 (5 bases). Per the germline V gene, CDR1 is MDHEN and CDR2 is SYDVKM. The CDR3 runs 12 residues. Trimming stripped 10 bases from V and 8 bases from J, with 15 bases between. The CDR3 region has the DNA TGTGCCATCGGGACGCAATCAAAGCCCCAGCATTTT. It translates to CAIGTQSKPQHF. Full variable domain (rest looked up from reference TRBV28 and TRBJ1-5): DVKVTQSSRYLVKRTGEKVFLECVQDMDHENMFWYRQDPGLGLRLIYFSYDVKMKEKGDIPEGYSVSREKKERFSLILESASTNQTSMYLCAIGTQSKPQHFGDGTRLSIL.

This clonotype was counted many times. The chain combines TRBV12-3 or TRBV12-4 with TRBJ2-1; the match to TRBD1 covers 7 bases. V shed 6 bases and J 9 bases; nucleotides not matched to a gene: 5. The CDR3 consists of 12 residues. The CDR3 is CASRPDRAEQFF. DNA for the CDR3: TGTGCCAGCAGACCAGACAGGGCTGAGCAGTTCTTC.

Ten or more counts support this clonotype. The rearrangement uses TRBV10-3 and TRBJ1-1, with D maybe TRBD1 (6 bases). Germline V gene sequence: CDR1 ENHRY, CDR2 SYGVKD. V was shortened by 5 bases and J by 7 bases, with 20 bases between the two germline ends. The CDR3 spans 15 residues. In DNA, the CDR3 is TGTGCCATCAGTCCCCGGGCTACAGGGACAATTGAAGCTTTCTTT. Its protein product is CAISPRATGTIEAFF.

The chain carries TRBV10-3 and TRBJ2-1; 9 nucleotides line up with TRBD1. The length of the CDR3 is 14 residues. Germline CDR1 is ENHRY and CDR2 is SYGVKD. With 6 bases clipped from V and 8 bases from J, the junction kept 8 bases outside the gene matches. This CDR3 is CAISGTGNYDEQFF. In DNA form, the CDR3 reads TGTGCCATCAGCGGGACAGGGAATTACGATGAGCAGTTCTTC.

The sample holds a few counts of this clonotype. The chain employs TRBV29-1 and TRBJ1-6, with D possibly matching TRBD1 (5 bases). The CDR3 covers 14 residues. V was cut by 7 bases and J by 7 bases, with 17 bases left in between. Per the germline V gene, CDR1 is SQVTM and CDR2 is ANQGSEA. DNA for the CDR3: TGCAGCGCTACCTTGGGGGGGAGCAATTCACCCCTCCACTTT. Its translation: CSATLGGSNSPLHF. Complete variable domain (other parts from reference TRBV29-1 and TRBJ1-6): SAVISQKPSRDICQRGTSLTIQCQVDSQVTMMFWYRQQPGQSLTLIATANQGSEATYESGFVIDKFPISRPNLTFSTLTVSNMSPEDSSIYLCSATLGGSNSPLHFGNGTRLTVT.

The V gene is TRBV29-1, the J gene TRBJ1-1; D is unclear. The length of the CDR3 is 14 residues. The germline V gene has CDR1 SQVTM and CDR2 ANQGSEA. Trimming removed 0 bases from V and 1 base from J, with 9 bases in between. Here the CDR3 DNA reads TGCAGCGTTGAAGATCCGAAGGCGAACACTGAAGCTTTCTTT. It is translated as CSVEDPKANTEAFF. Complete variable domain (other parts from reference TRBV29-1 and TRBJ1-1): SAVISQKPSRDICQRGTSLTIQCQVDSQVTMMFWYRQQPGQSLTLIATANQGSEATYESGFVIDKFPISRPNLTFSTLTVSNMSPEDSSIYLCSVEDPKANTEAFFGQGTRLTVV.

The chain joins TRBV20-1 to TRBJ2-3; perhaps TRBD2 as D (7 bases). The CDR3 covers 17 residues. Germline CDR1 is DFQATT and CDR2 is SNEGSKA (reference sequence). V was shortened by 2 bases and J by 0 bases, with 18 bases between the two germline ends. The CDR3: CSARSPGGGLSTDTQYF. CDR3 sequence (DNA): TGCAGTGCTAGATCACCCGGCGGGGGCCTTAGCACAGATACGCAGTATTTT.

This clonotype was picked up many times. The J gene is TRBJ2-1, the V gene TRBV4-1, with TRBD2 matching 12 bases. In germline, CDR1 is MGHRA, CDR2 YSYEKL. The CDR3 totals 17 residues. With 3 bases clipped from V and 1 base from J, the junction kept 4 bases outside the gene matches. CDR3 nucleotide sequence: TGCGCCAGCAGCCAGCCAGGACTAGCGGGGTCCTACAATGAGCAGTTCTTC. It is translated as CASSQPGLAGSYNEQFF.

This clonotype has just a few counts. The rearrangement links TRBV20-1 to TRBJ2-7; 8 positions match TRBD1. With 3 bases clipped from V and 2 bases from J, the junction kept 3 bases outside the gene matches. The CDR3 loop spans 13 amino acids. Germline CDR1 DFQATT, CDR2 SNEGSKA (reference sequence). The CDR3 DNA reads TGCAGTGCTAGGGACAGGGCCACCTACGAGCAGTACTTC. Its translation is CSARDRATYEQYF.

This clonotype occurred many times. The chain uses TRBV3-1 and TRBJ1-5; a weak D match, TRBD1 (5 bases). From germline, CDR1 is LGHDT and CDR2 YNNKEL (reference sequence). The CDR3 is 14 residues long. Trimming removed 4 bases from V and 0 bases from J, with 7 bases in between. The CDR3 here is CASSPDSSNQPQHF. CDR3 coding DNA: TGTGCCAGCAGCCCCGACAGTAGCAATCAGCCCCAGCATTTT.

This clonotype was counted between two and nine times. V usage is TRBV9 and J usage is TRBJ2-7, with TRBD1 matching 10 bases. This CDR3 contains 15 residues. Per germline, CDR1 SGDLS and CDR2 YYNGEE. V gave up 3 bases and J gave up 6 bases; unmatched junction bases: 9. The chain's CDR3 is CASSETGTGVSEQYF. The DNA for the CDR3 is TGTGCCAGCAGCGAAACCGGGACAGGGGTCTCCGAGCAGTACTTC.

This clonotype showed up many times. J is TRBJ2-5 and V is TRBV4-3, with D perhaps being TRBD1 or TRBD2 (6 bases each). The CDR3 is 14 residues long. Deletions cut 0 bases from V and 4 bases from J, with 9 bases between. Germline V gene sequence: CDR1 LGHNA, CDR2 YSLEER. The CDR3 spells CASSQDEGGETQYF. The CDR3, as DNA: TGCGCCAGCAGCCAAGATGAGGGGGGAGAGACCCAGTACTTC.

Many counts were recorded for this clonotype. The genes are TRBV10-3 and TRBJ1-1, with 7 bases lining up with TRBD1. Germline loops: CDR1 ENHRY, CDR2 SYGVKD. After removal of 2 bases from V and 4 bases from J, the junction contained 4 bases not matched to a gene. The CDR3 totals 14 residues. CDR3 in DNA: TGTGCCATCAGTGAGAAGGCAGGGGGCACTGAAGCTTTCTTT. Translating it yields CAISEKAGGTEAFF.

The chain combines TRBV9 with TRBJ2-2, with TRBD1 identical over 9 bases. The CDR3 totals 16 residues. Germline CDR1 reads SGDLS; CDR2 reads YYNGEE. The V and J ends lost 6 bases and 6 bases, in that order; junction bases with no gene match: 12. The CDR3 DNA follows: TGTGCCAGCAACCTGGAAGGGACAGGGTTTCCCGGGGAGCTGTTTTTT. Translating gives CASNLEGTGFPGELFF.

The sample holds many counts of this clonotype. The chain carries TRBV5-1 and TRBJ1-2; D remains unclear. Germline V gene sequence: CDR1 SGHRS, CDR2 YFSETQ. V lost 0 bases and J lost 5, with 5 bases in between. CDR3 size: 12 residues. The DNA of the CDR3 is TGCGCCAGCAGCTTGGACAGATATGGCTACACCTTC. Its translation is CASSLDRYGYTF.

This clonotype was counted between two and nine times. The J gene is TRBJ2-6, the V gene TRBV7-8, with D maybe TRBD1 (8 bases). The CDR3 covers 19 residues. The V end was cut by 5 bases, the J end by 2 bases, with 22 bases between. Germline loops: CDR1 SGHVS, CDR2 FQNEAQ. Written as DNA, the CDR3 is TGTGCCAGCAGCCCGCGACAGGGGAGGGTTAGAGCTGGGGCCAACGTCCTGACTTTC. This gives the protein CASSPRQGRVRAGANVLTF. The whole variable domain, filled in from reference TRBV7-8 and TRBJ2-6, reads GAGVSQSPRYKVAKRGQDVALRCDPISGHVSLFWYQQALGQGPEFLTYFQNEAQLDKSGLPSDRFFAERPEGSVSTLKIQRTQQEDSAVYLCASSPRQGRVRAGANVLTFGAGSRLTVL.

The V gene is TRBV7-2, the J gene TRBJ2-7; weak D call: TRBD1 (5 bases). Germline CDR1 and CDR2: SGHTA and FQGNSA. Trimming left V 1 base short and J 6 bases short, with 16 bases between. The CDR3 is made up of 15 amino acids. The CDR3 DNA sequence: TGTGCCAGCAGCTTAGTTAGGGGCTCCGGGCGCGAGCAGTACTTC. Protein sequence: CASSLVRGSGREQYF.

The chain has TRBV7-2 and TRBJ2-5, with 10 bases that match TRBD2. This CDR3 is 17 amino acids long. J gave up 2 bases and V 0 bases, and 6 bases lay outside the gene matches. The germline CDR1 and CDR2 sequences are SGHTA and FQGNSA. CDR3 in DNA: TGTGCCAGCAGCTTAGCCTTACTAGCGGGGAGACAAGAGACCCAGTACTTC. It specifies CASSLALLAGRQETQYF.

This clonotype was detected a few times. The chain couples TRBV5-1 to TRBJ2-1, with 9 bases matching TRBD2. Germline CDR1 SGHRS, CDR2 YFSETQ. J was trimmed by 4 bases and V by 2 bases; bases with no gene match: 4. The CDR3 covers 15 residues. The CDR3 DNA reads TGCGCCAGCAGCTTCACTAGCGGGTTGTACAATGAGCAGTTCTTC. Its protein is CASSFTSGLYNEQFF.

J is TRBJ1-2 and V is TRBV6-1; D uncertain. This CDR3 has 14 residues. Germline CDR1 MNHNS, CDR2 SASEGT. Trimming stripped 5 bases from V and 4 bases from J, with 14 bases between. The CDR3 bases are TGTGCCAGCAGTAAGGGCACATACGGCTATGGCTACACCTTC. As protein: CASSKGTYGYGYTF.

The J gene is TRBJ2-2, the V gene TRBV7-2, with D perhaps matching TRBD1 (7 bases). CDR3 length: 15 amino acids. Germline CDR1 SGHTA, CDR2 FQGNSA. Trimming took off 6 bases at V and 4 bases at J, with 15 bases between the two ends. CDR3 in DNA: TGTGCCAGCAGGGAAAGACAGGGAGGCACCGGGGAGCTGTTTTTT. Its translation: CASRERQGGTGELFF.